This T cell receptor (beta chain) originates from a study of memory CD8 T cells in hepatitis C reinfection. In the study overall: HCV reinfection: RNA-positive following two negative tests at least 60 days apart.

Losses at the gene ends were 5 bases for V and 12 bases for J; bases not matched to a gene: 7. This CDR3 contains 15 residues. Germline CDR1 SGHTA, CDR2 FQGNSA. Profiled with immunoSEQ multiplex PCR; TCRdb holds only in-frame clones, not every one. The table records approximately 46,000 clones, 89% of them present only once. Time point described: late/post reinfection, 12 to 24 weeks after detection. TCR sequencing was done directly ex vivo on sorted cells, without expansion in vitro. Sequenced sample: naive CD8+ T cells sorted from blood. This rearrangement joins TRBV7-2 to TRBJ2-1, with TRBD2 matching over 16 bases. The TCR was taken from a man younger than 35 with hepatitis C virus infection. CDR3 sequence (DNA): TGTGCCAGCAGCCCAGGGACTAGCGGGGGGGATTGGCAGTTCTTC. Translating it yields CASSPGTSGGDWQFF.